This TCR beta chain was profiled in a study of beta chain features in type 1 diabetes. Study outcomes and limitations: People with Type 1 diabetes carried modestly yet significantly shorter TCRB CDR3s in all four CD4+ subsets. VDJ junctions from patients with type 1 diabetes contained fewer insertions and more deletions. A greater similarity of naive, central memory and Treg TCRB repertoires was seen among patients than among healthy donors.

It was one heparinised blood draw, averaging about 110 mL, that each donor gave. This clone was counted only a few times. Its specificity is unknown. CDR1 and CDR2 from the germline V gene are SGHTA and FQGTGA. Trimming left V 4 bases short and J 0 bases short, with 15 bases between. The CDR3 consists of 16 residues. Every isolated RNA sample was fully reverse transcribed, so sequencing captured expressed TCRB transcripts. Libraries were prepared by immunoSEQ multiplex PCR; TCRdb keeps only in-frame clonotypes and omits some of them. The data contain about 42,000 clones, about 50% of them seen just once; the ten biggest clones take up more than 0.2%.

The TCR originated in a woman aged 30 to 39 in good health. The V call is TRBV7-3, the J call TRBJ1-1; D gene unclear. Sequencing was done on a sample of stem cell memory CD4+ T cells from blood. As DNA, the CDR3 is TGTGCCAGCAGCTCGCGACTGGTGGCCGTGAACACTGAAGCTTTCTTT. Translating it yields CASSSRLVAVNTEAFF.